The rows below give T cell receptor beta chains drawn from one sample of a study of T cell responses to AZD1222 COVID-19 vaccine. The protocol was immunoSEQ multiplex PCR, while the TCRdb copy is restricted to in-frame clones and leaves out a portion. Seen here are 80,000 or so clones, roughly 85% observed once, and the top ten hold around 1.5%. The sequencing used peripheral blood, collected on day 0 of AZD1222 vaccination. Receptor source: an adult in good health. The CDR3 runs from the conserved cysteine through the conserved F or W. The D gene is left open where the match is weak. Where a row states a size, it is once, few, many or the class of an expanded clone; other rows omit it.

.	TRBV9	.	TRBJ1-2	CASSPSWAGDGYTF	TGTGCCAGCAGCCCTTCATGGGCAGGCGATGGCTACACCTTC
.	TRBV19	.	TRBJ1-5	CASSRGGSNQPQHF	TGTGCCAGTAGCCGGGGGGGAAGCAATCAGCCCCAGCATTTT
.	TRBV19	.	TRBJ2-5	CASSMGYSSGETQYF	TGTGCCAGTAGTATGGGCTACTCATCGGGAGAGACCCAGTACTTC
.	TRBV11-2	.	TRBJ1-6	CASSKENSPLHF	TGTGCCAGCAGTAAGGAGAATTCACCCCTCCACTTT
.	TRBV12-3/TRBV12-4	.	TRBJ1-2	CASSARWYGYTF	TGTGCCAGCAGTGCTAGATGGTATGGCTACACCTTC
.	TRBV5-6	.	TRBJ1-3	CASSSGHLSGNTIYF	TGTGCCAGCAGCTCGGGACACCTCTCTGGAAACACCATATATTTT
.	TRBV11-3	.	TRBJ2-7	CASSTGPTYEQYF	TGTGCCAGCAGCACAGGTCCCACCTACGAGCAGTACTTC
.	TRBV19	.	TRBJ1-2	CASRKGLNYGYTF	TGTGCCAGTAGGAAAGGGTTGAACTATGGCTACACCTTC
.	TRBV11-2	TRBD2	TRBJ2-1	CASSPLSSGKLNEQFF	TGTGCCAGCAGCCCACTCTCTAGCGGAAAGCTCAATGAGCAGTTCTTC
.	TRBV12-5	.	TRBJ1-5	CASGPGDDQPQHF	TGTGCTAGTGGTCCAGGGGACGACCAGCCCCAGCATTTT
.	TRBV30	.	TRBJ1-4	CAWSVQGGEKLFF	TGTGCCTGGAGTGTACAAGGCGGTGAAAAACTGTTTTTT
.	TRBV6-2/TRBV6-3	TRBD1	TRBJ1-1	CASSFPPGTGDTEAFF	TGTGCCAGCAGTTTCCCCCCGGGGACAGGGGACACTGAAGCTTTCTTT
.	TRBV4-2	TRBD2	TRBJ2-1	CASSQEGLAGVGEQFF	TGTGCCAGCAGCCAAGAGGGACTAGCGGGAGTAGGTGAGCAGTTCTTC
.	TRBV4-1	.	TRBJ1-2	CASSQDEWRIYGYTF	TGCGCCAGCAGCCAAGATGAGTGGAGGATCTATGGCTACACCTTC
.	TRBV6-4	.	TRBJ1-1	CASSDQRGTEAFF	TGTGCCAGCAGTGATCAACGGGGCACTGAAGCTTTCTTT
.	TRBV7-2	.	TRBJ1-2	CASSRDGDYGYTF	TGTGCCAGCAGCCGAGACGGGGACTATGGCTACACCTTC
.	TRBV20-1	.	TRBJ2-2	CSAPSGEELFF	TGCAGTGCTCCCTCGGGGGAGGAGCTGTTTTTT
few	TRBV18	TRBD1	TRBJ2-7	CASSPTGGYEQYF	TGTGCCAGCTCACCCACAGGGGGCTACGAGCAGTACTTC
few	TRBV21-1	.	TRBJ1-1	CASSSTEAFF	TGTGCCAGCAGCTCCACTGAAGCTTTCTTT
.	TRBV15	.	TRBJ1-5	CATSLSGGIGVYGPQHF	TGTGCCACCAGTCTCAGTGGGGGAATAGGGGTCTATGGGCCCCAGCATTTT
.	TRBV19	.	TRBJ2-2	CASSTGQNTGELFF	TGTGCCAGTAGCACGGGACAGAACACCGGGGAGCTGTTTTTT
few	TRBV10-3	.	TRBJ1-5	CAISEGAPYSNQPQHF	TGTGCCATCAGTGAGGGGGCACCTTATAGCAATCAGCCCCAGCATTTT
.	TRBV9	.	TRBJ2-3	CASSVAGLQTDTQYF	TGTGCCAGCAGCGTAGCCGGGCTGCAGACAGATACGCAGTATTTT
.	TRBV6-5	TRBD1	TRBJ1-2	CASRGQGDGDGYTF	TGTGCCAGCAGGGGACAGGGAGACGGGGATGGCTACACCTTC
.	TRBV5-1	.	TRBJ1-4	CASSSYPRANEKLFF	TGCGCCAGCAGCTCCTATCCGAGAGCTAATGAAAAACTGTTTTTT
.	TRBV7-9	.	TRBJ1-4	CASSFAGNEKLFF	TGTGCCAGCAGCTTCGCAGGGAATGAAAAACTGTTTTTT
medium-sized	TRBV4-2	TRBD1	TRBJ2-3	CASSQDLGGQGTDTQYF	TGTGCCAGCAGCCAAGATCTAGGGGGACAGGGCACAGATACGCAGTATTTT
.	TRBV5-1	.	TRBJ1-1	CASSYGSSNTEAFF	TGCGCCAGCAGCTACGGCAGCTCGAACACTGAAGCTTTCTTT
.	TRBV12-3/TRBV12-4	.	TRBJ2-7	CASSQIASYEQYF	TGTGCCAGCAGCCAAATAGCTTCCTACGAGCAGTACTTC
.	TRBV7-9	.	TRBJ2-5	CASSLGSAGKETQYF	TGTGCCAGCAGCTTAGGTTCGGCAGGGAAAGAGACCCAGTACTTC
.	TRBV19	.	TRBJ2-7	CASSITDSSYEQYF	TGTGCCAGTAGTATAACGGACAGCTCCTACGAGCAGTACTTC
.	TRBV7-3	TRBD1	TRBJ2-2	CASSPGQGRTGELFF	TGTGCCAGCAGCCCAGGACAGGGGCGGACCGGGGAGCTGTTTTTT
.	TRBV12-5	.	TRBJ1-4	CASALERRLFF	TGTGCTAGTGCCCTGGAAAGGAGACTGTTTTTT